Below, 8 T cell receptor beta chains from the same sample are listed, as sequenced in a study of identical twins. TCRdb re-derived calls from the 5' RACE reads in MiXCR, one entry per CDR3 protein. Of about 720,000 distinct CDR3 sequences listed, 15% to 20% were seen once; the top ten hold around 13%. The same sample was also used in a study of T cells expressing NK-cell markers.

Sequencing was carried out using PBMCs. These receptors all come from a woman younger than 30 in good health.

This chain joins TRBV7-9 and TRBJ2-3; D assignment may be TRBD1 or TRBD2 (5 bases each). The CDR3 totals 11 residues. Germline V gives CDR1 SEHNR, CDR2 FQNEAQ (reference sequence). CDR3 sequence reads: CAMDGGDTQYF. CDR3 in DNA: TGTGCGATGGATGGGGGAGATACGCAGTATTTT. Drawing the rest from reference TRBV7-9 and TRBJ2-3, the complete variable domain is DTGVSQNPRHKITKRGQNVTFRCDPISEHNRLYWYRQTLGQGPEFLTYFQNEAQLEKSRLLSDRFSAERPKGSFSTLEIQRTEQGDSAMYLCAMDGGDTQYFGPGTRLTVL.

A few counts support this clonotype. The chain combines TRBV28 with TRBJ2-1; D gene uncertain. The length of the CDR3 is 11 residues. CDR1 and CDR2 (germline): MDHEN, SYDVKM. Trimming stripped 2 bases from V and 11 bases from J, with 7 bases between. CDR3 DNA: TGTGCCAGCAGTTTAGGTCTCAAGCAGTTCTTC. Protein: CASSLGLKQFF.

The chain joins TRBV30 to TRBJ1-2; possible D gene TRBD1, 5 bases. This CDR3 has 11 amino acids. The germline CDR1 and CDR2 sequences are GTSNPN and SVGIG (reference sequence). The V end lost 5 bases, the J end lost 6 bases, and 10 bases lay between the germline ends. CDR3 sequence: CAWEGSHGYTF. In nucleotides, the CDR3 is TGTGCCTGGGAGGGGTCCCATGGCTACACCTTC.

This rearrangement joins TRBV2 to TRBJ2-2; unclear D gene. V lost 6 bases and J lost 2, with 10 bases in between. Germline assignment: CDR1 SNHLY and CDR2 FYNNEI. The CDR3 runs 14 residues. Here the CDR3 DNA reads TGTGCCAGCAGGATGGCCCATAACACCGGGGAGCTGTTTTTT. It yields the protein CASRMAHNTGELFF. Using reference TRBV2 and TRBJ2-2 for the parts outside the CDR3, the full variable domain is EPEVTQTPSHQVTQMGQEVILRCVPISNHLYFYWYRQILGQKVEFLVSFYNNEISEKSEIFDDQFSVERPDGSNFTLKIRSTKLEDSAMYFCASRMAHNTGELFFGEGSRLTVL.

The chain has TRBV12-3 or TRBV12-4 and TRBJ1-3; D unresolved. V shed 4 bases and J shed 7 bases, with 11 bases lying between them. The CDR3 consists of 13 residues. CDR3 residues: CASSSHKRNTIYF. DNA for the CDR3: TGTGCCAGCAGTTCCCACAAGAGGAACACCATATATTTT.

The table lists this clonotype with a few counts. The chain is built from TRBV12-3 or TRBV12-4 and TRBJ2-3; D assignment may be TRBD1 or TRBD2 (5 bases each). Trimming took off 3 bases at V and 2 bases at J, with 9 bases between the two ends. The CDR3 spans 14 residues. CDR3 sequence: CASSFTGHTDTQYF. The CDR3 DNA reads TGTGCCAGCAGTTTTACGGGGCACACAGATACGCAGTATTTT.

The chain has TRBV5-4 and TRBJ1-4; TRBD1 matches 10 bases. The germline V gene encodes CDR1 SGHNT and CDR2 YYREEE (reference sequence). V lost 0 bases to trimming and J lost 12 bases; unmatched junction nucleotides: 5. The CDR3 covers 14 residues. The CDR3 nucleotides are TGTGCCAGCAGCTTGGGGGACAGGGGTGGGGAACTGTTTTTT. Its protein is CASSLGDRGGELFF.

This clonotype was seen only a few times. The chain couples TRBV20-1 to TRBJ2-5; D is ambiguous. The CDR3 loop spans 14 amino acids. Germline V lookup: CDR1 DFQATT, CDR2 SNEGSKA (reference sequence). Trimming pared 5 bases from V and 0 bases from J, leaving 13 bases between. The CDR3 sequence: CSAPRPSYQETQYF. As DNA, the CDR3 is TGCAGTGCTCCCAGACCCTCGTACCAAGAGACCCAGTACTTC.